The 10 T cell receptor beta chains reported below all come from one sample, sequenced in a study of T cell changes during pregnancy in multiple sclerosis. Data came from immunoSEQ multiplex PCR; TCRdb stores just in-frame clones and leaves some out. Among about 57,000 clones listed, roughly nine tenths were seen once. Sample: CD4+ T cells from peripheral blood mononuclear cells, taken in the third trimester of pregnancy. These receptors all stem from a female donor with multiple sclerosis, enrolled in a pregnancy study.

The chain recombines TRBV5-1 with TRBJ2-1; 9 bases match TRBD2. The CDR3 has 20 residues. Losses at the gene ends were 0 bases for V and 0 bases for J; bases not matched to a gene: 13. Germline assignment: CDR1 SGHRS and CDR2 YFSETQ. Written as DNA, the CDR3 is TGCGCCAGCAGCTTGGCCGAGACTAGCGGACCGATGAGCTCCTACAATGAGCAGTTCTTC. This translates into CASSLAETSGPMSSYNEQFF. The whole variable domain, remainder taken from reference TRBV5-1 and TRBJ2-1, is KAGVTQTPRYLIKTRGQQVTLSCSPISGHRSVSWYQQTPGQGLQFLFEYFSETQRNKGNFPGRFSGRQFSNSRSEMNVSTLELGDSALYLCASSLAETSGPMSSYNEQFFGPGTRLTVL.

The rearrangement links TRBV7-2 to TRBJ1-4, with 7 bases fitting TRBD1. J was trimmed by 4 bases and V by 5 bases; bases with no gene match: 16. The CDR3 consists of 18 residues. Germline CDR1 and CDR2: SGHTA and FQGNSA. CDR3 in DNA: TGTGCCAGCAGCCCAGGGGGAAAAGTTAGGCCGTTTAATGAAAAACTGTTTTTT. Residues: CASSPGGKVRPFNEKLFF.

A single count supports this clone. The rearrangement uses TRBV6-1 and TRBJ2-2; D gene unclear. CDR3 length: 14 residues. The germline V gene has CDR1 MNHNS and CDR2 SASEGT. The V end lost 6 bases, the J end lost 2 bases, and 10 bases lay between the germline ends. The DNA for the CDR3 is TGTGCCAGCAGGTCCCCACTTAACACCGGGGAGCTGTTTTTT. Translated: CASRSPLNTGELFF.

The V gene is TRBV11-3, the J gene TRBJ2-1, with a possible D match to TRBD1 (5 bases). The CDR3 spans 17 residues. The V end was cut by 3 bases, the J end by 4 bases, with 19 bases between. The germline CDR1 and CDR2 sequences are SGHNT and YENEEA. For the CDR3, the DNA is TGTGCCAGCAGCTTTGGGGCTAGAGACCCGGATTACAATGAGCAGTTCTTC. Protein sequence: CASSFGARDPDYNEQFF.

The chain combines TRBV7-2 with TRBJ2-3; tentatively, D is TRBD1 (5 bases). The germline V gene encodes CDR1 SGHTA and CDR2 FQGNSA. V was cut by 3 bases and J by 5 bases, with 15 bases left in between. The CDR3 extends over 15 amino acids. CDR3 in amino acids: CASSLGLVGVDTQYF. CDR3 bases: TGTGCCAGCAGCTTGGGCCTAGTAGGGGTAGATACGCAGTATTTT.

The V gene is TRBV2, the J gene TRBJ2-7; 11 nucleotides line up with TRBD1. The J segment lost 7 bases and the V segment lost 10 bases, leaving 6 bases of the junction unmatched. The germline CDR1 and CDR2 sequences are SNHLY and FYNNEI. The length of the CDR3 is 12 residues. The CDR3 DNA reads as TGTGCCAAAGGACAGGGGGCCGGAGAGCAGTACTTC. Amino acid sequence: CAKGQGAGEQYF.

Written as DNA, the CDR3 is TGTGCCAGCAGCTTGGGAGGCTCTGGAAACACCATATATTTT. It specifies CASSLGGSGNTIYF. This chain links TRBV7-8 with TRBJ1-3; D remains unclear. V lost 3 bases to trimming and J lost 0 bases, with 6 bases between them. Germline V gene data show CDR1 as SGHVS and CDR2 as FQNEAQ. This CDR3 is built from 14 residues.

This rearrangement joins TRBV27 to TRBJ2-4, with TRBD2 matching over 11 bases. V trimming: 3 bases; J trimming: 6 bases; junction bases outside the gene matches: 7. Germline V gene data show CDR1 as MNHEY and CDR2 as SMNVEV (reference sequence). The CDR3 has 16 amino acids. The CDR3 is CASSFRLAGTINIQYF. For the CDR3, the DNA is TGTGCCAGCAGTTTTAGACTAGCGGGAACCATAAACATTCAGTACTTC.

This rearrangement joins TRBV11-2 to TRBJ2-3; 11 nucleotides line up with TRBD2. V was pared by 0 bases and J by 6 bases, with 5 bases of the junction left unmatched. CDR3 length: 16 residues. In germline, CDR1 is SGHAT, CDR2 FQNNGV. CDR3 DNA: TGTGCCAGCAGCTTAGATGTAGCGGGGGGGCCCGATACGCAGTATTTT. Its protein product is CASSLDVAGGPDTQYF.

The V call is TRBV28, the J call TRBJ1-5, with D uncertain. The CDR3 contains 15 residues. The V end lost 6 bases, the J end lost 4 bases, and 16 bases lay between the germline ends. Germline V gene lookup returns CDR1 MDHEN and CDR2 SYDVKM. CDR3 in DNA: TGTGCCAGCAGCCCTTGGCCTCTGAAGAATCAGCCCCAGCATTTT. Protein product: CASSPWPLKNQPQHF.